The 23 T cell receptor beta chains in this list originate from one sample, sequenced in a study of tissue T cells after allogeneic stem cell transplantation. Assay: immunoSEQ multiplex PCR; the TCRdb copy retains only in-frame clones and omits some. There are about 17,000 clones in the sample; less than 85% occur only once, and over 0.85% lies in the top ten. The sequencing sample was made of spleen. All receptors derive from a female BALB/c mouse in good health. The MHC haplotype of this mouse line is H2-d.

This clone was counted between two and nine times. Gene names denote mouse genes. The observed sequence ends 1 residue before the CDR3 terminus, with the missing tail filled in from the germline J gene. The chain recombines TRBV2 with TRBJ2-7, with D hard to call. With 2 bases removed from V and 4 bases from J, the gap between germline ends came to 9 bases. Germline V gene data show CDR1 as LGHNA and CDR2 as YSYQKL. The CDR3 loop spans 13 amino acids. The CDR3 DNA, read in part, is TGTGCCAGCAGCCAAAAGCCCCTTTATGAACAGTAC. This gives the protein CASSQKPLYEQY. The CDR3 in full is CASSQKPLYEQYF.

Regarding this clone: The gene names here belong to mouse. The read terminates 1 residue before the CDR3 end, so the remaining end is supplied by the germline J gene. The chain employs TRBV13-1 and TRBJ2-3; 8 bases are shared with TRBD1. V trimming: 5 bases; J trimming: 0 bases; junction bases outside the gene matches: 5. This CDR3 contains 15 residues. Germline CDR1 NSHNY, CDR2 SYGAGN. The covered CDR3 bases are TGTGCCAGCAGCCCTACAGGGGGGAGTGCAGAAACGCTGTAT. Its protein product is CASSPTGGSAETLY. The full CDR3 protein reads CASSPTGGSAETLYF.

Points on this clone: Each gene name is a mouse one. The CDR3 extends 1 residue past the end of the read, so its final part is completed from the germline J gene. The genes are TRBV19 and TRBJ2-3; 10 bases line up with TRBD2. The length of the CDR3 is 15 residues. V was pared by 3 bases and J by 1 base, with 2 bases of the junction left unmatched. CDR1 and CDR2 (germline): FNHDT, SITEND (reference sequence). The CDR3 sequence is CASSRTGGRAETLYF. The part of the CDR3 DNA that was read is TGTGCCAGCAGTAGGACTGGGGGTCGTGCAGAAACGCTGTAT.

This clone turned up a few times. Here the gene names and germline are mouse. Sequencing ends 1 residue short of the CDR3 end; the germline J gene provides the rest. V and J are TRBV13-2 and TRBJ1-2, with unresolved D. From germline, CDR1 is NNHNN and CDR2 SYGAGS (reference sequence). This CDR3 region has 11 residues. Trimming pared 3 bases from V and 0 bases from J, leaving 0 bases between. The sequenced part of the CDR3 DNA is TGTGCCAGCGGTGCAAACTCCGACTACACC. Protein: CASGANSDYT. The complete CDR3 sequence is CASGANSDYTF.

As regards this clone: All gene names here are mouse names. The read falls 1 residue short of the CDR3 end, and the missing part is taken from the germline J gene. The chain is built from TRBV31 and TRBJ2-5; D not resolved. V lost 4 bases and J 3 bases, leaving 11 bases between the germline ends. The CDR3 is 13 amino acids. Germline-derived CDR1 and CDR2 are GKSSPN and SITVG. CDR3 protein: CAWMRGSQDTQYF. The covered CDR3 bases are TGTGCCTGGATGCGGGGTTCACAAGACACCCAGTAC.

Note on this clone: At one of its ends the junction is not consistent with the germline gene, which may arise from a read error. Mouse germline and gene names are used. CDR3 amino acids: CGARDRTNSDYTF. The sequenced CDR3 bases are TGTGGTGCTCGGGACAGGACAAACTCCGACTACACC. The chain is built from TRBV20 and TRBJ1-2; 8 bases are shared with TRBD1. The CDR3 goes on 1 residue after the read ends, and that part is filled in from the germline J gene. CDR3 size: 13 residues. Germline CDR1 is GFQATS and CDR2 is STVNSAI.

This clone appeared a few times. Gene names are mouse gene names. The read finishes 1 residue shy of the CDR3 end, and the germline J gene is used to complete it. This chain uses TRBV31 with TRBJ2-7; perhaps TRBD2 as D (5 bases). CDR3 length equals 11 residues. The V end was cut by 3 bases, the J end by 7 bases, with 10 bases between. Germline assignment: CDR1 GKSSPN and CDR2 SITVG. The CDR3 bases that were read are TGTGCCTGGAGACTGGCGGGGGAACAGTAC. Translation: CAWRLAGEQY. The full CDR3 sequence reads CAWRLAGEQYF.

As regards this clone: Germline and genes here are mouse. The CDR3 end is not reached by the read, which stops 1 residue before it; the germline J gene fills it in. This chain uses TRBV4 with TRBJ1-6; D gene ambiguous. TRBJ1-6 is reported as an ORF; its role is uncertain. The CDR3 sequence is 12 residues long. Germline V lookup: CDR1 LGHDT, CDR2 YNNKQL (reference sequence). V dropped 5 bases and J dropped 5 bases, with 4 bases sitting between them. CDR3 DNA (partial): TGTGCCAGCAGCACAAATAATTCGCCCCTCTAC. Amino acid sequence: CASSTNNSPLY. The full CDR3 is CASSTNNSPLYF.

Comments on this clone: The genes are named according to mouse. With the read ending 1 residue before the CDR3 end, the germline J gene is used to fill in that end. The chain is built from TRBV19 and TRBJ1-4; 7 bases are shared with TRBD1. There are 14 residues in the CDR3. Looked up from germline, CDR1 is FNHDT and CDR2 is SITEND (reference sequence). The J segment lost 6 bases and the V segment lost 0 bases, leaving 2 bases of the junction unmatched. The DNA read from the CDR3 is TGTGCCAGCAGTATAGACAGGGGTGACGAAAGATTATTT. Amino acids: CASSIDRGDERLF. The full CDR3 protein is CASSIDRGDERLFF.

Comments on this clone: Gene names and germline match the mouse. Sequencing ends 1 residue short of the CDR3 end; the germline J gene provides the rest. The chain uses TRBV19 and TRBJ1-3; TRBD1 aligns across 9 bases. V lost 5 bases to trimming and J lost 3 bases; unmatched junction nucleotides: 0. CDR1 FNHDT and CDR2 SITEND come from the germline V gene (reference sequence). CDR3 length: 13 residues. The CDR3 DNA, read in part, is TGTGCCAGCAGGGACAGGGGTGGAAATACGCTCTAT. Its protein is CASRDRGGNTLY. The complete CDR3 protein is CASRDRGGNTLYF.

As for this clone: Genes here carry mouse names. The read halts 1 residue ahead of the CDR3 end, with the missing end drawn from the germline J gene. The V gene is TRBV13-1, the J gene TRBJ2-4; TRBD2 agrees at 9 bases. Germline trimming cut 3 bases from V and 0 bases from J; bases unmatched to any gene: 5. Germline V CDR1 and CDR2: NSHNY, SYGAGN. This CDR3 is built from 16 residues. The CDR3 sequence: CASSGPTGGSQNTLYF. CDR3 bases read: TGTGCCAGCAGTGGTCCGACTGGGGGTAGTCAAAACACCTTGTAC.

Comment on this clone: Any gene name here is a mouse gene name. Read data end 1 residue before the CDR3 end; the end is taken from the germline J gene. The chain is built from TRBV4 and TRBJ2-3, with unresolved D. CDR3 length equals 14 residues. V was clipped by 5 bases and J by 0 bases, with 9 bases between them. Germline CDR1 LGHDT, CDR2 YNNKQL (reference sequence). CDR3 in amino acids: CASSRLSSAETLYF. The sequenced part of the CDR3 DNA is TGTGCCAGCAGCCGACTCTCTAGTGCAGAAACGCTGTAT.

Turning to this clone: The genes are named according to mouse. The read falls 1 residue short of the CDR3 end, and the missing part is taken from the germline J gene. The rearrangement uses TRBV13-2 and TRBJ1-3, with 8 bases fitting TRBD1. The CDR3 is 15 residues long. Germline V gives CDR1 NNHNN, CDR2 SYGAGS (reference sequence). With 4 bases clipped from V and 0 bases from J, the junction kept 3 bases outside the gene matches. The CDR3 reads CASGLQGDSGNTLYF. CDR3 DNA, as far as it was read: TGTGCCAGCGGTTTACAGGGGGATTCTGGAAATACGCTCTAT.

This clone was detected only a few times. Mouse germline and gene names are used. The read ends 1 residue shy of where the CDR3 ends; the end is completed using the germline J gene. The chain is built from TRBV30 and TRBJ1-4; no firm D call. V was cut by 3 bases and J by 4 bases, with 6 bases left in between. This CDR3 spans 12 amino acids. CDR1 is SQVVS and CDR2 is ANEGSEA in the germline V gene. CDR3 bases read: TGTAGTTCTAGGAGGGTCAACGAAAGATTATTT. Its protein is CSSRRVNERLF. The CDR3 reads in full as CSSRRVNERLFF. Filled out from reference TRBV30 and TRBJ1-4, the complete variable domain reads SVLLYQKPNRDICQSGTSLKIQCVADSQVVSMFWYQQFQEQSLMLMATANEGSEATYESGFTKDKFPISRPNLTFSTLTVNNARPGDSSIYFCSSRRVNERLFFGHGTKLSVL.

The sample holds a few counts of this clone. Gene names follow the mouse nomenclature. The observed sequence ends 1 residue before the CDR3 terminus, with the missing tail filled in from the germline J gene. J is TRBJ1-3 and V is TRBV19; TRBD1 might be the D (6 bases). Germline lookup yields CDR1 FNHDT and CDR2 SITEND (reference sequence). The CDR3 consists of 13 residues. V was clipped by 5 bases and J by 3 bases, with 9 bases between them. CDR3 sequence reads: CASSTGFGNTLYF. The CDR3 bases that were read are TGTGCCAGCAGCACAGGGTTTGGAAATACGCTCTAT.

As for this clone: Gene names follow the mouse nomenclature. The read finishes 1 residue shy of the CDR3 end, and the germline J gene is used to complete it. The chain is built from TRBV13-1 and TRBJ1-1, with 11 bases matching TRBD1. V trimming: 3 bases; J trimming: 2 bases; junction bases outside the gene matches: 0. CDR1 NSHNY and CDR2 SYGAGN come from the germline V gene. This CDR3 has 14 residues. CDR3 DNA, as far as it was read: TGTGCCAGCAGTGGGACAGGGGGCAACACAGAAGTCTTC. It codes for CASSGTGGNTEVF. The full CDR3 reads CASSGTGGNTEVFF.

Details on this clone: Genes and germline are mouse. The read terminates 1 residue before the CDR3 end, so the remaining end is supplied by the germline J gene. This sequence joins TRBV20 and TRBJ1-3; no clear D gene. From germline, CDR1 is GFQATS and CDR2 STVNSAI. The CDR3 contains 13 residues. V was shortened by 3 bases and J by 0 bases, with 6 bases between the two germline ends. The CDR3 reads CGASRGSGNTLYF. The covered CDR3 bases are TGTGGTGCTAGCCGGGGTTCTGGAAATACGCTCTAT.

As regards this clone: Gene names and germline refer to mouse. The part of the CDR3 DNA that was read is TGTGCCAGCAGTTTGGGGGGAACAGAAGTCTTC. It encodes CASSLGGTEVF. The entire CDR3 is CASSLGGTEVFF. The genes are TRBV14 and TRBJ1-1; TRBD1 might be the D (5 bases). Read sequence stops 1 residue before the CDR3 end, and the germline J gene provides the missing end. Germline CDR1 and CDR2: SGHDT and FRDEAV. The CDR3 is made up of 12 amino acids. V lost 2 bases and J lost 5, with 7 bases in between.

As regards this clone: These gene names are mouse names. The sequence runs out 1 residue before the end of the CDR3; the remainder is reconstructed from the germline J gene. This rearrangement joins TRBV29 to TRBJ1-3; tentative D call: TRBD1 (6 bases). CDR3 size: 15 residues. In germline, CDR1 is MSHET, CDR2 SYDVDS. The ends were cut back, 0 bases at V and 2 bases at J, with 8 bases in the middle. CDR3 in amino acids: CASSLSGGAGNTLYF. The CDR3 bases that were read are TGTGCTAGCAGTTTATCGGGGGGCGCTGGAAATACGCTCTAT.

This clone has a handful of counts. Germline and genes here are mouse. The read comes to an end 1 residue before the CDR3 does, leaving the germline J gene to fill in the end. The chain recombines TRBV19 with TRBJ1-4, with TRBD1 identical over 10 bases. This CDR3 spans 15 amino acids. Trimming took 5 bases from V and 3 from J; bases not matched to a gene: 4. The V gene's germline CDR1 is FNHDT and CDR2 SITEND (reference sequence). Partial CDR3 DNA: TGTGCCAGCAGACCGGGACAGGGGACCAACGAAAGATTATTT. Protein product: CASRPGQGTNERLF. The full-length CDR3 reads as CASRPGQGTNERLFF.

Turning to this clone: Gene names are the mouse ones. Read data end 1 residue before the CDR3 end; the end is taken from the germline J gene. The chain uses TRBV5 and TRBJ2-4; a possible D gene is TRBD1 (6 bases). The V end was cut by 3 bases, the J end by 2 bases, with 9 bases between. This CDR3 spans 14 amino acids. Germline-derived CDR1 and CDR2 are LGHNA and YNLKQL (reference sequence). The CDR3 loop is CASSHRGDQNTLYF. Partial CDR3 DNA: TGTGCCAGCAGCCACAGGGGTGATCAAAACACCTTGTAC.

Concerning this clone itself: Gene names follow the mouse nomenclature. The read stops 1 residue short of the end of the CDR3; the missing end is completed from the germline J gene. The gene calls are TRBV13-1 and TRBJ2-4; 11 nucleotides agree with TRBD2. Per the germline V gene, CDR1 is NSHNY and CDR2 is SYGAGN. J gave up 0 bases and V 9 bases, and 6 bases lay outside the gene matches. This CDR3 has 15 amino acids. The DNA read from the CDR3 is TGTGCCACCTCGACTGGGGGGGGTAGTCAAAACACCTTGTAC. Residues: CATSTGGGSQNTLY. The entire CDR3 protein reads CATSTGGGSQNTLYF.

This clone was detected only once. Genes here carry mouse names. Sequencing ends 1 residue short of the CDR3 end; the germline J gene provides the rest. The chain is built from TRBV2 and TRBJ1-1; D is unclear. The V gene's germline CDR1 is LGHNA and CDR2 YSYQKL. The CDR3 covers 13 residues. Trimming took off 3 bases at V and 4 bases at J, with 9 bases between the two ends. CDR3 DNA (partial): TGTGCCAGCAGCCAGGGAGCGCGCACAGAAGTCTTC. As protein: CASSQGARTEVF. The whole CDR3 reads CASSQGARTEVFF.